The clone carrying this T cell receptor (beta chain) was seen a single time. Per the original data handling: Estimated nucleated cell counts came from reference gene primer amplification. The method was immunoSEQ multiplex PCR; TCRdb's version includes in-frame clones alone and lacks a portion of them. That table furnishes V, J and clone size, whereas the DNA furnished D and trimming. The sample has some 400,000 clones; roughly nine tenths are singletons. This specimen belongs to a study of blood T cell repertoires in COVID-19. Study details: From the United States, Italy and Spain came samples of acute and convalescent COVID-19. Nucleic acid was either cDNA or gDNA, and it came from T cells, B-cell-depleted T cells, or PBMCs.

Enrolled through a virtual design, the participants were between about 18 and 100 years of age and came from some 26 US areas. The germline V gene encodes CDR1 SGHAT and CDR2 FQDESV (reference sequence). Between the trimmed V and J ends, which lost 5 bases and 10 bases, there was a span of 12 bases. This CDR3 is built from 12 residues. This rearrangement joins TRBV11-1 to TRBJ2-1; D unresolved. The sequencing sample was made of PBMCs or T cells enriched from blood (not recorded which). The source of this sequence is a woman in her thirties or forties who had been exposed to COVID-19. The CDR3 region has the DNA TGTGCCAGCAGCGGCGGAATGCGCGAGCAGTTCTTC. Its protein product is CASSGGMREQFF.